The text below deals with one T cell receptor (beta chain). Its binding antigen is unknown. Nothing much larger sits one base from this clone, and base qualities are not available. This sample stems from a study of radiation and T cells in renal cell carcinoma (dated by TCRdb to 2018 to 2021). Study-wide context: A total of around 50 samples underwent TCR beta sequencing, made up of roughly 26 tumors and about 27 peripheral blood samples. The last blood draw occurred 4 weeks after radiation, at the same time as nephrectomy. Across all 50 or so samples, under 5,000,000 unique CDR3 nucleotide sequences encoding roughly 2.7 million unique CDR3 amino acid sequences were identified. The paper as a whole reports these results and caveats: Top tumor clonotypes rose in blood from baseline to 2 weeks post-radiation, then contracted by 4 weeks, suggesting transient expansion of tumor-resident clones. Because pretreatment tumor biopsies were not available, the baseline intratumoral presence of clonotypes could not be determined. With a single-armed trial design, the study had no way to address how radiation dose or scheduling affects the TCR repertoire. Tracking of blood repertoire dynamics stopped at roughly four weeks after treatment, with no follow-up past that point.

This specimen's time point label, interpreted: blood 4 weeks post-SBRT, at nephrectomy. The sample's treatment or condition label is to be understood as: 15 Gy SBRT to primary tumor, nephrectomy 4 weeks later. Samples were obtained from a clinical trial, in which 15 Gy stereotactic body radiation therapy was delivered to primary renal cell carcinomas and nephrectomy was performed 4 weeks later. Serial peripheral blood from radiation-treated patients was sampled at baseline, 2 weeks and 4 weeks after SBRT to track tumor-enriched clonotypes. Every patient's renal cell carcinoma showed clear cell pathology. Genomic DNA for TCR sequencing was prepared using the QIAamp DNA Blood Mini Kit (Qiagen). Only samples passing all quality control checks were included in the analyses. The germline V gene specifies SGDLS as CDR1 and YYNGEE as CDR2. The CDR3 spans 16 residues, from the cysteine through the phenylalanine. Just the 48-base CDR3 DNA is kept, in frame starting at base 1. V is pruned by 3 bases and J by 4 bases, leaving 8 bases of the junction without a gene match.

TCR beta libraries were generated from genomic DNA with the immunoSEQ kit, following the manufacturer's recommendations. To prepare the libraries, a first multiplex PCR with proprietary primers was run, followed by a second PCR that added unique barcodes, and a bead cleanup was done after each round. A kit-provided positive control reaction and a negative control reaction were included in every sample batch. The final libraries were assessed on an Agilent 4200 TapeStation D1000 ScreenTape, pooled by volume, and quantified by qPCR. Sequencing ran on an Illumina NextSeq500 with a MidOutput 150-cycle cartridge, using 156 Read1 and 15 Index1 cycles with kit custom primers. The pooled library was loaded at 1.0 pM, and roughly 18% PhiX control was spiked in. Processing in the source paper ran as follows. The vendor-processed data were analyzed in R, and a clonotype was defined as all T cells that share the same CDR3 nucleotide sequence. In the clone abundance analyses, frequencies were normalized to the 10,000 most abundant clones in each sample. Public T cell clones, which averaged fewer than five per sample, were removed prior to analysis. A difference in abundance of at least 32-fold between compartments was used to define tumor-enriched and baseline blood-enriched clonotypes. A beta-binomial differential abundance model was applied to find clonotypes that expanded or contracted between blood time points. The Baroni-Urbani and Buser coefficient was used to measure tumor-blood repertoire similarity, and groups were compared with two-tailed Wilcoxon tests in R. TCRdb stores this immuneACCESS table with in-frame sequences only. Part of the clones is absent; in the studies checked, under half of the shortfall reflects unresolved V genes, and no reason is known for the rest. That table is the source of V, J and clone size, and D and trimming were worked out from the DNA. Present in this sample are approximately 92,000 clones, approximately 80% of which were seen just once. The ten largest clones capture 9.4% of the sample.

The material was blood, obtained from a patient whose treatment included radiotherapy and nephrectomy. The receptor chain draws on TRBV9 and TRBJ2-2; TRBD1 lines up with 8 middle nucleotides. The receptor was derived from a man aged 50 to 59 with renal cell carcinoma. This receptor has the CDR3 CASSARQGLGTGELFF. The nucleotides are TGTGCCAGCAGCGCAAGACAGGGGTTGGGCACCGGGGAGCTGTTTTTT.